This entry concerns a single T cell receptor (beta chain). This entry belongs to a study of blood T cell repertoires in COVID-19. Overall study context: Whether acute or convalescent, the COVID-19 samples came from the United States, Italy and Spain.

V lost 4 bases and J lost 8, with 17 bases in between. The CDR3 extends over 14 amino acids. The germline V gene encodes CDR1 SNHLY and CDR2 FYNNEI. The protocol was immunoSEQ multiplex PCR, while the TCRdb copy is restricted to in-frame clones and leaves out a portion. The table has 150,000 to 200,000 clones, roughly 77% seen once. What was sequenced was PBMCs or T cells enriched from blood (not recorded which). The receptor was isolated from a woman aged 50 to 65 with acute COVID-19. The V call is TRBV2, the J call TRBJ1-2, with no clear D. CDR3 DNA: TGTGCCAGCAGTGGGTTCGTTACGGTACAGGGCTACACCTTC. Translating gives CASSGFVTVQGYTF.